The sequence of this TCR beta chain was determined in a study of OX40 agonist ivuxolimab in advanced cancers. As for the study in general: At doses from 0.01 to 10 mg/kg, patients were given intravenous ivuxolimab every 2 weeks. From about 20 to 79 years was the age range, with a mean of 60 years, and over 70% were male. Prior checkpoint blockade (anti-PD-1, anti-PD-L1 or anti-CTLA-4) was permitted; 35% to 50% had it. Patients assigned to dose escalation were diagnosed with hepatocellular carcinoma, melanoma, renal cell or head and neck cancer.

Sequenced by immunoSEQ multiplex PCR; TCRdb stores in-frame clones only, minus some. Here the sample spans 70,000 or so clones, over 80% being singletons. The V and J ends lost 3 bases and 6 bases respectively, with 18 bases between them. Germline lookup yields CDR1 PRHDT and CDR2 FYEKMQ (reference sequence). This CDR3 region has 16 residues. The source of this sequence is an adult with an advanced solid tumor such as melanoma, head and neck, liver or kidney cancer. This chain uses TRBV13 with TRBJ2-1; D possibly uses TRBD1 or TRBD2 (5 bases each). The source material was CD4+ or CD8+ T cells sorted from blood, sampled in a trial of the OX40 agonist ivuxolimab. The CDR3 DNA reads as TGTGCCAGCAGCTTCATGGGGGAGAAGGTTCCCAATGAGCAGTTCTTC. Its translation is CASSFMGEKVPNEQFF.